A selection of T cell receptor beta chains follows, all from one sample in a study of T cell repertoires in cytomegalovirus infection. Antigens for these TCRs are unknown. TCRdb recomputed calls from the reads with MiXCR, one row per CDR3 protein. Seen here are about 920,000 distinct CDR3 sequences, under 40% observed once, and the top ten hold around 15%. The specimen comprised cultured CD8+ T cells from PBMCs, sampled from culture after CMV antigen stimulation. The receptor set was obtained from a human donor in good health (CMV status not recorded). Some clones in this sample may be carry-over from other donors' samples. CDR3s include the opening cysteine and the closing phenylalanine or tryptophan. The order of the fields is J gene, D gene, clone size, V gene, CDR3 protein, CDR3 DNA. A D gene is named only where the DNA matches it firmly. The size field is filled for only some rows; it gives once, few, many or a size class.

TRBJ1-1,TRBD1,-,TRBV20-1,CSTYRGEGVTEAFF,TGCAGTACTTACAGGGGCGAGGGTGTCACTGAAGCTTTCTTT
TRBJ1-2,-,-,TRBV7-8,CASSLGHPGAYGYTF,TGTGCCAGCAGCTTAGGTCACCCGGGGGCATATGGCTACACCTTC
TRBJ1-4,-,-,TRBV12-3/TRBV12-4,CVSSLVGATNEKLFF,TGTGTCAGCAGTTTAGTGGGGGCGACTAATGAAAAACTGTTTTTT
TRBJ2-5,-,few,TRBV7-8,CASSRRPGVETQYF,TGTGCCAGCAGCCGCAGGCCGGGGGTGGAGACCCAGTACTTC
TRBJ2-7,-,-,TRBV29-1,CSAQRDENYEQYF,TGCAGCGCCCAACGGGACGAAAACTACGAGCAGTACTTC
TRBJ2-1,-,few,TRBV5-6,CASSSGNDEQFF,TGTGCCAGCTCATCTGGGAACGATGAGCAGTTCTTC
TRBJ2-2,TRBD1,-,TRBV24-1,CATSDWDSTGELFF,TGTGCCACCAGTGATTGGGACAGCACCGGGGAGCTGTTTTTT
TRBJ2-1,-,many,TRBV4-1,CASSQDGVNEQFF,TGCGCCAGCAGCCAAGATGGGGTCAATGAGCAGTTCTTC
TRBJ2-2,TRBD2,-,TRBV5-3,CASSLPAGANTGELFF,TGTGCCAGCAGCTTGCCAGCGGGGGCCAACACCGGGGAGCTGTTTTTT
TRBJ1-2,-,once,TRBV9,CACVRAADGYTF,TGTGCCTGCGTTCGGGCCGCGGATGGCTACACCTTC
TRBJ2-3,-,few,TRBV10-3,CAISTPKAGADTQYF,TGTGCCATCAGTACCCCCAAGGCTGGAGCAGATACGCAGTATTTT
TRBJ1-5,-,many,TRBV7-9,CASSLARDSNQPQHF,TGTGCCAGCAGCTTAGCACGGGATAGCAATCAGCCCCAGCATTTT
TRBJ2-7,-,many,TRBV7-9,CASSSMLPSYEQYF,TGTGCCAGCAGCTCTATGCTCCCCTCCTACGAGCAGTACTTC
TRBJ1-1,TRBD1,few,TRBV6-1,CASIRRTGRGLNTEAFF,TGTGCCAGCATCCGTCGGACAGGGCGAGGTTTGAACACTGAAGCTTTCTTT
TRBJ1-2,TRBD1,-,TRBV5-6,CASSSPGQHLNYGYTF,TGTGCCAGCAGCAGTCCGGGACAGCACCTTAACTATGGCTACACCTTC
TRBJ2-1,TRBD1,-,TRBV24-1,CATSIRDSLYNEQFF,TGTGCCACCAGTATCCGGGACAGCCTCTACAATGAGCAGTTCTTC
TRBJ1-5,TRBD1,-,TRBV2,CASSEGTGMSQPQHF,TGTGCCAGCAGTGAGGGGACAGGTATGAGTCAGCCCCAGCATTTT
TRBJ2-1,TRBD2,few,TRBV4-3,CASSLTSGLYNEQFF,TGCGCCAGCAGCCTGACTAGCGGGCTCTACAATGAGCAGTTCTTC
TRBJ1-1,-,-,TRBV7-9,CASSLVQGRNTEAFF,TGTGCCAGCAGCTTAGTCCAGGGACGGAACACTGAAGCTTTCTTT
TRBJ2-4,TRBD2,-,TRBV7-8,CASSFTGTIPFIQYF,TGTGCCAGCAGCTTTACCGGGACTATCCCTTTCATTCAGTACTTC
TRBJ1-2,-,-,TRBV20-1,CSGHPSGGEKFGYTF,TGCAGTGGCCATCCGAGCGGGGGCGAAAAGTTTGGCTACACCTTC
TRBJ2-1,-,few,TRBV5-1,CASSLAAQGFYNEQFF,TGCGCCAGCAGCTTGGCCGCGCAGGGGTTCTACAATGAGCAGTTCTTC
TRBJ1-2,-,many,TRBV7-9,CASSQGKVYGYTF,TGTGCCAGCAGTCAGGGGAAGGTTTATGGCTACACCTTC
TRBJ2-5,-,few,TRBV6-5,CASSYSLGNSRETQYF,TGTGCCAGCAGTTACTCGCTGGGAAACAGCCGGGAGACCCAGTACTTC
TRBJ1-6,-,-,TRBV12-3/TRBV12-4,CASSFAGRHSPLHF,TGTGCCAGCAGTTTTGCGGGGAGGCATTCACCCCTCCACTTT
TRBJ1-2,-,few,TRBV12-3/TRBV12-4,CASSSVFYGYTF,TGTGCCAGCAGTTCCGTTTTCTATGGCTACACCTTC
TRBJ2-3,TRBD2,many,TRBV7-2,CASSWVLAGAREHPDTQYF,TGTGCCAGCAGCTGGGTACTAGCGGGGGCCAGGGAGCACCCAGATACGCAGTATTTT
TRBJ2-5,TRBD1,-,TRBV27,CASSPGQGMTETQYF,TGTGCCAGCAGTCCGGGACAGGGGATGACAGAGACCCAGTACTTC
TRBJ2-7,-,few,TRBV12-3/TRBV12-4,CASSMGPLSSYEQYF,TGTGCCAGCAGTATGGGACCGCTAAGCTCCTACGAGCAGTACTTC
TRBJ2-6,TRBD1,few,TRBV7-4,CASSLATGDRRSGANVLTF,TGTGCCAGCAGCCTGGCTACCGGGGACAGACGTTCTGGGGCCAACGTCCTGACTTTC
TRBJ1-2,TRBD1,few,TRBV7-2,CASSSRDRGPIMDYGYTF,TGTGCCAGCAGCTCCCGGGACAGGGGGCCGATTATGGACTATGGCTACACCTTC
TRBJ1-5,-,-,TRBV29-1,CSVGKGPNQPQHF,TGCAGCGTTGGGAAGGGCCCCAATCAGCCCCAGCATTTT
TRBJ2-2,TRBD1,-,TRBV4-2,CASSLPGQGFNAGELFF,TGTGCCAGCAGCCTACCGGGACAGGGGTTTAACGCCGGGGAGCTGTTTTTT
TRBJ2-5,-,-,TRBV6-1,CASSNLGAGVLPETQYF,TGTGCCAGCAGTAATCTCGGGGCAGGGGTTTTGCCTGAGACCCAGTACTTC
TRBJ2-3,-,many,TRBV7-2,CASSLGAGRYTDTQYF,TGTGCCAGCAGCTTAGGGGCGGGGCGATACACAGATACGCAGTATTTT
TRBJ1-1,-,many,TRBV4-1,CASSQQVMNTEAFF,TGCGCCAGCAGCCAACAGGTTATGAACACTGAAGCTTTCTTT
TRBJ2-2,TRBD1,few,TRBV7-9,CASSPLGQTGELFF,TGTGCCAGCAGCCCCCTGGGACAGACCGGGGAGCTGTTTTTT
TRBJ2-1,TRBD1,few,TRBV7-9,CASGGQILYNEQFF,TGTGCCAGCGGGGGACAGATCCTCTACAATGAGCAGTTCTTC
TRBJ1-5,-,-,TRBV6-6,CASSFPGGHQPQHF,TGTGCCAGCAGTTTTCCTGGGGGGCATCAGCCCCAGCATTTT
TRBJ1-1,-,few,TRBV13,CASSPRGRELNTEAFF,TGTGCCAGCAGCCCGAGGGGTCGGGAGTTGAACACTGAAGCTTTCTTT
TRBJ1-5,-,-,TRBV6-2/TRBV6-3,CASSYAGSYQPQHF,TGTGCCAGCAGTTACGCCGGTAGCTATCAGCCCCAGCATTTT
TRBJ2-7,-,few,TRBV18,CASEGPPRYEQYF,TGTGCCAGCGAGGGACCGCCTAGGTACGAGCAGTACTTC
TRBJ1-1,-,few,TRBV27,CASSLSEGLTEAFF,TGTGCCAGCAGTTTATCGGAAGGGCTGACTGAAGCTTTCTTT
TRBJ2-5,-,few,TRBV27,CASSSRQDGQETQYF,TGTGCCAGCAGTTCCCGACAGGATGGGCAAGAGACCCAGTACTTC
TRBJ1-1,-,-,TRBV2,CASISQGLVNTEAFF,TGTGCCAGCATTTCTCAGGGGCTAGTCAACACTGAAGCTTTCTTT
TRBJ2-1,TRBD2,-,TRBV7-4,CASSFSGEEDEQFF,TGTGCCAGCAGCTTTAGCGGGGAGGAAGATGAGCAGTTCTTC
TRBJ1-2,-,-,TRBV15,CVTSRVGRELYGYTF,TGTGTCACCAGCAGAGTGGGTAGGGAATTGTATGGCTACACCTTC
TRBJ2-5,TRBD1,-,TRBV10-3,CAISGPGQQETQYF,TGTGCCATCAGTGGACCGGGACAGCAAGAGACCCAGTACTTC
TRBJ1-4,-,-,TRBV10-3,CAISTRGVQGEKLFF,TGTGCCATCAGTACCCGGGGGGTCCAAGGCGAAAAACTGTTTTTT
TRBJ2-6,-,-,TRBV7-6,CASSLGWQSTSGANVLTF,TGTGCCAGCAGCTTAGGATGGCAGTCAACCTCTGGGGCCAACGTCCTGACTTTC
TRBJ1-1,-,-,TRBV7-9,CASSYTGGLGEAFF,TGTGCCAGCAGCTACACGGGAGGGTTGGGTGAAGCTTTCTTT